Following are 5 T cell receptor beta chains from one sample sequenced in a study of spatial heterogeneity in lung cancer. TCRdb reanalysed the 5' RACE reads using MiXCR and keeps one entry per CDR3 protein. There are tens of thousands of distinct CDR3 sequences in the sample; about 13% occur only once, and 50% to 65% lies in the top ten. Regarding time point: sample taken at primary tumor resection. Whole RNA obtained from tumor, nontumor lung or frozen PBMC underwent sequencing without sorting. The input for sequencing was PBMCs, taken at surgery. The receptors originated from a male donor with early-stage non-small cell lung cancer.

This clonotype appeared a few times. The gene calls are TRBV6-2 or TRBV6-3 and TRBJ2-5; possible D gene TRBD2, 6 bases. V dropped 5 bases and J dropped 6 bases, with 19 bases sitting between them. Looked up from germline, CDR1 is MNHEY and CDR2 is SVGEGT. The CDR3 sequence is 15 residues long. CDR3 residues: CASSPRESVGKTQYF. In DNA form, the CDR3 reads TGTGCCAGCAGTCCTCGGGAGTCGGTAGGAAAGACCCAGTACTTC.

This sequence joins TRBV5-5 and TRBJ1-1; 8 bases line up with TRBD1. Germline V gene data show CDR1 as SGHKS and CDR2 as YYEKEE (reference sequence). The CDR3 loop spans 15 amino acids. Germline trimming cut 2 bases from V and 3 bases from J; bases unmatched to any gene: 6. The CDR3 DNA sequence: TGTGCCAGCAGCTTAGACACAGGGGGTTACACTGAAGCTTTCTTT. Protein sequence: CASSLDTGGYTEAFF. The variable domain in full, completed from reference TRBV5-5 and TRBJ1-1, reads DAGVTQSPTHLIKTRGQQVTLRCSPISGHKSVSWYQQVLGQGPQFIFQYYEKEERGRGNFPDRFSARQFPNYSSELNVNALLLGDSALYLCASSLDTGGYTEAFFGQGTRLTVV.

This clonotype appeared a few times. The chain has TRBV2 and TRBJ1-1, with D uncertain. The V end was cut by 6 bases, the J end by 3 bases, with 17 bases between. The germline gives CDR1 SNHLY, CDR2 FYNNEI. The CDR3 covers 15 residues. The CDR3 DNA reads as TGTGCCAGCAGAGCCTCCGAAGGGATGGACACTGAAGCTTTCTTT. It codes for CASRASEGMDTEAFF.

In its sample, this clonotype was seen a few times. This chain connects TRBV5-1 to TRBJ2-5; weak D call: TRBD1 (6 bases). Germline lookup yields CDR1 SGHRS and CDR2 YFSETQ. The CDR3 runs 14 residues. Trimming took off 2 bases at V and 5 bases at J, with 13 bases between the two ends. CDR3 sequence (DNA): TGCGCCAGCAGCTTCCAGGGGCAATTGGAGACCCAGTACTTC. It encodes CASSFQGQLETQYF.

This clonotype was seen ten or more times. J is TRBJ2-3 and V is TRBV10-1; D gene ambiguous. Trimming cost V 0 bases and J 8 bases, with 9 bases left between them. Looked up from germline, CDR1 is WNHNN and CDR2 is SYGVQD (reference sequence). This CDR3 contains 13 residues. CDR3 DNA sequence: TGCGCCAGCAGTGAGTCGACAATCGGTACGCAGTATTTT. Amino acid sequence: CASSESTIGTQYF.